This T cell receptor beta chain was captured by sequencing in a study of T-cell memory formation after mild COVID-19. MiXCR was run by TCRdb on the 5' RACE reads, yielding one entry per CDR3 protein. The table includes 200,000 to 300,000 distinct CDR3 sequences, about a sixth detected once. Only a few counts were recorded for this clonotype. CDR1 KGHDR and CDR2 SFDVKD come from the germline V gene. V shed 5 bases, J shed 6 bases, and the junction held 4 bases outside the gene matches. CDR3 length: 13 residues. The sequenced material came from PBMCs or a T cell subset sorted from them (not recorded which). This clonotype originated in a man younger than 35 who had mild COVID-19 (a few samples of this study predate the infection). Cell type and time point are not known. The chain joins TRBV24-1 to TRBJ2-7; TRBD1 matches at 9 bases. The CDR3: CATSGTGGGEQYF. The CDR3 DNA reads TGTGCCACCAGTGGAACAGGGGGCGGCGAGCAGTACTTC.